This T cell receptor (beta chain) is from a study of read filtering for tumor transcriptome and immune sequencing. Study-wide context: The cohort had about 16 men and roughly 13 women aged about 45 to 80, mean about 67 years. Revised staging placed eight or nine patients in R-ISS I, around 15 in II, 7 in III. General study results and limits: This fraction held mixed bone marrow immune cells after CD138-negative sorting.

Every patient had bone marrow sampled while the disease was active. V lost 1 base and J lost 7; bases outside the gene matches: 10. The germline gives CDR1 SEHNR, CDR2 FQNEAQ (reference sequence). This CDR3 has 16 residues. This library used around 0.4 ug RNA and molecular barcoded adaptors spanning alpha/delta and beta/gamma chains. One entry per CDR3 protein, called by TCRdb with MiXCR from the reads. The data contain 100,000 to 150,000 distinct CDR3 sequences, over 10% of them singletons. This clonotype was detected many times. The target antigen is unknown. The TCR originated in a donor at least 40 years old with multiple myeloma. The chain recombines TRBV7-9 with TRBJ2-1; 7 bases line up with TRBD2. The sequenced material came from a population of CD138-negative cells sorted from bone marrow. Here the CDR3 reads CASSLVGGRAWNEQFF. The CDR3 DNA sequence: TGTGCCAGCAGCTTAGTTGGGGGGAGGGCCTGGAATGAGCAGTTCTTC.